The 7 T cell receptor beta chains reported below all come from one sample, sequenced in a study of blood T cell repertoires in COVID-19. Data came from immunoSEQ multiplex PCR; TCRdb stores just in-frame clones and leaves some out. The sample lists some 300,000 clones, 80% to 90% occurring once. Sequencing was performed on peripheral blood. The receptors come from a woman between 50 and 59 years old with COVID-19, enrolled during active disease.

The chain has TRBV7-9 and TRBJ2-7; TRBD1 agrees at 8 bases. J gave up 1 base and V 4 bases, and 6 bases lay outside the gene matches. Looked up from germline, CDR1 is SEHNR and CDR2 is FQNEAQ (reference sequence). CDR3 size: 15 residues. The CDR3 DNA is TGTGCCAGCAGCTACTCGGGACAGGAATCCTACGAGCAGTACTTC. Translated, it gives CASSYSGQESYEQYF. The whole variable domain, filled in from reference TRBV7-9 and TRBJ2-7, reads DTGVSQNPRHKITKRGQNVTFRCDPISEHNRLYWYRQTLGQGPEFLTYFQNEAQLEKSRLLSDRFSAERPKGSFSTLEIQRTEQGDSAMYLCASSYSGQESYEQYFGPGTRLTVT.

The chain links TRBV6-2 or TRBV6-3 to TRBJ1-2; 7 bases agree with TRBD1. J gave up 0 bases and V 4 bases, and 5 bases lay outside the gene matches. The CDR3 consists of 15 residues. Germline CDR1 MNHEY, CDR2 SVGEGT. The CDR3 sequence: CASSFRDRANYGYTF. CDR3 in DNA: TGTGCCAGCAGTTTCCGGGACAGAGCTAACTATGGCTACACCTTC.

This clone was observed a single time. The J gene is TRBJ1-5, the V gene TRBV6-5; a possible D gene is TRBD1 (6 bases). Germline CDR1 is MNHEY and CDR2 is SVGAGI. The ends were cut back, 6 bases at V and 4 bases at J, with 16 bases in the middle. The length of the CDR3 is 15 residues. The CDR3 DNA follows: TGTGCCAGCAGCGCAGGGGAAAAGTTTAATCAGCCCCAGCATTTT. This sequence encodes CASSAGEKFNQPQHF.

This clone has more than one count but fewer than ten. This chain uses TRBV5-6 with TRBJ2-3; TRBD2 matches at 9 bases. From germline, CDR1 is SGHDT and CDR2 YYEEEE. Trimming removed 3 bases from V and 1 base from J; junction bases left unmatched: 6. The CDR3 loop spans 16 amino acids. The CDR3: CASSSPRTSGTDTQYF. CDR3 nucleotide sequence: TGTGCCAGCAGCTCGCCGCGGACTAGCGGCACAGATACGCAGTATTTT.

This rearrangement joins TRBV5-4 to TRBJ2-7; 14 positions agree with TRBD2. The CDR3 runs to 17 residues. CDR1 and CDR2 (germline): SGHNT, YYREEE (reference sequence). Trimming took 4 bases from V and 3 from J; bases not matched to a gene: 9. The chain's CDR3 is CASSPGTSGRGGYEQYF. CDR3 coding DNA: TGTGCCAGCAGCCCGGGGACTAGCGGGAGAGGGGGCTACGAGCAGTACTTC.

This CDR3 reads CASSSRNFATNEKLFF. The CDR3 nucleotides are TGTGCCAGCTCATCCCGCAACTTTGCAACTAATGAAAAACTGTTTTTT. The rearrangement uses TRBV18 and TRBJ1-4, with D unresolved. The germline CDR1 and CDR2 sequences are KGHSH and LQKENI. Trimming pared 5 bases from V and 0 bases from J, leaving 13 bases between. The CDR3 spans 16 residues.

This clone is a singleton in its sample. This chain joins TRBV6-4 and TRBJ1-2; 8 bases fit TRBD1. CDR1 and CDR2 from the germline V gene are MRHNA and SNTAGT. J was trimmed by 5 bases and V by 6 bases; bases with no gene match: 5. The CDR3 is 13 amino acids. The CDR3 sequence is CASSVGQGYGYTF. Written as DNA, the CDR3 is TGTGCCAGCAGCGTTGGACAGGGATATGGCTACACCTTC.